The clone carrying this T cell receptor beta chain has just a few counts. The sample comes from a study of T cells after yellow fever vaccination. Study summary: Fractions containing few cells were prepared with SMART-Seq v4 Ultra Low Input.

TCRdb re-called the 5' RACE reads through MiXCR, storing one row per CDR3 protein. In the table there are about 240,000 distinct CDR3 sequences, 6.9% of which are singletons. Trimming pared 3 bases from V and 1 base from J, leaving 17 bases between. This CDR3 is 17 amino acids long. CDR1 SGHDT and CDR2 YYEEEE come from the germline V gene. The material was CD4+ T cells sorted from PBMCs, obtained 15 days after the yellow fever booster vaccination. This sequence originates from a man aged 25-45 years who received the YFV17D yellow fever vaccine. The chain couples TRBV5-6 to TRBJ2-1; D not resolved. The DNA of the CDR3 is TGTGCCAGCAGCTCGGACGGACGGAGTGGGTCCTACAATGAGCAGTTCTTC. Protein: CASSSDGRSGSYNEQFF. The variable domain in full, completed from reference TRBV5-6 and TRBJ2-1, reads DAGVTQSPTHLIKTRGQQVTLRCSPKSGHDTVSWYQQALGQGPQFIFQYYEEEERQRGNFPDRFSGHQFPNYSSELNVNALLLGDSALYLCASSSDGRSGSYNEQFFGPGTRLTVL.